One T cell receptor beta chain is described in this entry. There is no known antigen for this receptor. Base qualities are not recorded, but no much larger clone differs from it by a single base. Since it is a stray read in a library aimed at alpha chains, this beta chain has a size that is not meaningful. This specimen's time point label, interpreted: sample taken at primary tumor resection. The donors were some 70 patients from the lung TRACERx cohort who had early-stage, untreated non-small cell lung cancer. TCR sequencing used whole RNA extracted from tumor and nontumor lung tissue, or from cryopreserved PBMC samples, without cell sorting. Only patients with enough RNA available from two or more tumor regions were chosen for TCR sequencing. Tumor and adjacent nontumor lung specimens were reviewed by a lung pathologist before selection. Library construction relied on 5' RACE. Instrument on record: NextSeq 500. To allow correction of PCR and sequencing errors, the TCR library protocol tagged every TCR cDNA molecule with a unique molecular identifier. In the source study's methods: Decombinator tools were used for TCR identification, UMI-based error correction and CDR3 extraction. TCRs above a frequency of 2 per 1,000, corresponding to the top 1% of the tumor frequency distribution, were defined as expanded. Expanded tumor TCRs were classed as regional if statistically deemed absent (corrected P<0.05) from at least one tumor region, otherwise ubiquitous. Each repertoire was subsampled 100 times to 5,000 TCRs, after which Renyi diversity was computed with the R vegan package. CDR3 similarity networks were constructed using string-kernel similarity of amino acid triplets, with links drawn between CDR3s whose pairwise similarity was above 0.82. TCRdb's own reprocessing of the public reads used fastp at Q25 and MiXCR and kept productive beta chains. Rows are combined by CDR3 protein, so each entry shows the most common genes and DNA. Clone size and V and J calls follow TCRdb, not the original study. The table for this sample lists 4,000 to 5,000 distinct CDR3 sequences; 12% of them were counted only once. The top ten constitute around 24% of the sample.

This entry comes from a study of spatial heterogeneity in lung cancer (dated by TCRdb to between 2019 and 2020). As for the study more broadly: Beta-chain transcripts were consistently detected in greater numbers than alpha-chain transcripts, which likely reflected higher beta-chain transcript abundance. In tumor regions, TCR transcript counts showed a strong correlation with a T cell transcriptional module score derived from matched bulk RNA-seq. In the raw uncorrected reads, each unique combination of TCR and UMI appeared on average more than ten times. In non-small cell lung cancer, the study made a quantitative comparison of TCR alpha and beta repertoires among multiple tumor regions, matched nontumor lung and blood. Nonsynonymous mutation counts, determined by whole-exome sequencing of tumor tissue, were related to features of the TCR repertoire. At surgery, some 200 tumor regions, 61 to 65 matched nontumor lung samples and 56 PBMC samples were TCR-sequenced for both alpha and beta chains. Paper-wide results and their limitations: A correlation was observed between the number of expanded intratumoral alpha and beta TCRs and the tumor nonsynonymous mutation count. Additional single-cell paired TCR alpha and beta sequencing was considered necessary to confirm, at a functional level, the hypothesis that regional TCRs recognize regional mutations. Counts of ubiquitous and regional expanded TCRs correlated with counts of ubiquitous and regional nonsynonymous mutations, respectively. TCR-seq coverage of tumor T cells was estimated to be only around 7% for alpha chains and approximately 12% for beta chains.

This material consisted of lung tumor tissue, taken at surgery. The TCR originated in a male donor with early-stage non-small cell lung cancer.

The nucleotide sequence reads TGTGCCATCAGTGAGTTTCGAGGGGCGGACGAGCAGTACTTC. This sequence encodes CAISEFRGADEQYF. The chain is assembled from TRBV10-3 and TRBJ2-7, with the D gene possibly TRBD1 or TRBD2, each one fitting 5 bases. The CDR3 contains 14 residues, cysteine and phenylalanine counted. Just CDR3 DNA is preserved here, 42 bases in frame from base 1. Looking up the germline V gene yields CDR1 ENHRY and CDR2 SYGVKD. Cut back by 1 base and 5 bases, the V and J ends lie 12 bases apart.